The source of this TCR beta chain is a study of radiotherapy plus CTLA-4 blockade in lung cancer. Some clones are missing from TCRdb's copy, which holds only in-frame ones; the method was immunoSEQ multiplex PCR. Among some 120,000 clones, more than 75% were seen once, and the ten largest hold 2.5% to 3.5%. Of note for this clone: Its antigen is not identified.

Study-wide points: Radiotherapy with ipilimumab was followed by blood expansion of tumor-derived clones. Together with interferon-beta, which increased in serum after radiation, early dynamic changes in blood T cell clones were reportedly the best predictors of response.

This CDR3 contains 15 residues. Germline lookup yields CDR1 SGHTA and CDR2 FQGNSA. V gave up 5 bases and J gave up 1 base; unmatched junction bases: 5. The clonotype originates from a human donor with non-small cell lung cancer that progressed on radiotherapy plus ipilimumab. Some clones in this sample may be carry-over from other donors' samples. The V and J genes are TRBV7-2 and TRBJ1-3, with 7 bases fitting TRBD1. The material was peripheral blood, obtained from a patient treated with radiotherapy plus ipilimumab. The CDR3 DNA reads TGTGCCAGCAGCCATGGGACAGCTTCTGGAAACACCATATATTTT. Translating gives CASSHGTASGNTIYF.